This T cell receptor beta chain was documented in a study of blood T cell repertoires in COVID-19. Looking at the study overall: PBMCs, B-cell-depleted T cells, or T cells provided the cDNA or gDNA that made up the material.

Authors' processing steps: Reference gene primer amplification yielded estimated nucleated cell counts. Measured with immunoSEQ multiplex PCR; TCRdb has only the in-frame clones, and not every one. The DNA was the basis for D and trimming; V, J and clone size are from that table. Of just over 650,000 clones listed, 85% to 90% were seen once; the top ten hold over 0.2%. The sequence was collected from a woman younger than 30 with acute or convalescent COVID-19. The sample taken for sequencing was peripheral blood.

As DNA, the CDR3 is TGTGCCAGCAGCCAAGAAGGACTTACCGCCACTGAAGCTTTCTTT. Translation gives CASSQEGLTATEAFF. This chain links TRBV4-2 with TRBJ1-1; D uncertain. V was cut by 0 bases and J by 4 bases, with 12 bases left in between. CDR1 and CDR2 from the germline V gene are LGHNA and YNFKEQ. The CDR3 contains 15 residues.